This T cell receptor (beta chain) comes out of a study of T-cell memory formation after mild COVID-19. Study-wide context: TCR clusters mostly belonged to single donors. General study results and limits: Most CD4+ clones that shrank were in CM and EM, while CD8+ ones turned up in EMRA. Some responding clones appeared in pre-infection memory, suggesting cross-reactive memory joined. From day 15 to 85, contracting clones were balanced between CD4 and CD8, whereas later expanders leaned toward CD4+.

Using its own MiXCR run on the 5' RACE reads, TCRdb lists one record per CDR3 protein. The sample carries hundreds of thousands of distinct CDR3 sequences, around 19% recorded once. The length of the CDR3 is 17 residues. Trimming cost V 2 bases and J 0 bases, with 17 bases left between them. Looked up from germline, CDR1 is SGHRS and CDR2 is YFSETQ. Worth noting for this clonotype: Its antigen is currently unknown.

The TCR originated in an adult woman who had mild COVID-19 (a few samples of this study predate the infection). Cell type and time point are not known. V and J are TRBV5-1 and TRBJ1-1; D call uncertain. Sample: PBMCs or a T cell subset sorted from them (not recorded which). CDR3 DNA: TGCGCCAGCAGCTTCGGTGTCAATTCACGGCTGAACACTGAAGCTTTCTTT. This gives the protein CASSFGVNSRLNTEAFF.